This T cell receptor beta chain was captured by sequencing in a study of blood T cells in healthy people across ages. Primers used in a second PCR of about 7 to 11 cycles were a sample-barcoded 5' primer and a J-beta primer mix. TCRdb used MiXCR to reprocess the 5' RACE reads, holding one entry per CDR3 protein. Of nearly 800,000 distinct CDR3 sequences listed, around 25% were seen once; the top ten hold roughly 3.5%. Trimming removed 7 bases from V and 2 bases from J, with 8 bases in between. The germline V gene encodes CDR1 SNHLY and CDR2 FYNNEI. There are 12 residues in the CDR3. These sequences were also reported in another study, on T cells of mothers and their children.

The clonotype comes from a boy younger than 18 in good health. The source material was blood. The rearrangement links TRBV2 to TRBJ1-2; no clear D. The DNA for the CDR3 is TGTGCCAGCAAGTGGGCAAACTATGGCTACACCTTC. Amino acid sequence: CASKWANYGYTF.